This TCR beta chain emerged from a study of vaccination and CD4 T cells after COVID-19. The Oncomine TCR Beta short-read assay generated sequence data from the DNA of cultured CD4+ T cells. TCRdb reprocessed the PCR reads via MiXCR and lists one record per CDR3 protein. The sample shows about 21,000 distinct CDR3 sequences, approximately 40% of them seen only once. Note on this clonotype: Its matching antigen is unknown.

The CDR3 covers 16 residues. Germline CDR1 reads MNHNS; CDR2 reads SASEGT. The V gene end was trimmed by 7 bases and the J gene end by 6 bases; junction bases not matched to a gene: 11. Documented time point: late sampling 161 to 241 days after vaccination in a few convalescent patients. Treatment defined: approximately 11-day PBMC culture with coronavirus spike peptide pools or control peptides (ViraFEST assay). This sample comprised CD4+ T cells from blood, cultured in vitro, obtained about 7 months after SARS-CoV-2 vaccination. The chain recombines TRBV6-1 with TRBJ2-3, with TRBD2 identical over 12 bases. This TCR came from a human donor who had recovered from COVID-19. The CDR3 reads CASTLATSGRSDTQYF. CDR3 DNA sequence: TGTGCCAGCACTCTCGCGACTAGCGGGAGAAGCGATACGCAGTATTTT.